A selection of T cell receptor beta chains follows, all from one sample in a study of human T cells and chemical hapten exposure. TCRdb passed the RACE reads through MiXCR, listing each CDR3 protein once. The sample holds 100,000 to 150,000 distinct CDR3 sequences, 10% to 12% seen once. The sequencing used whole blood, collected in connection with sensitization to the hapten diphenylcyclopropenone (DPC). Receptors were obtained from a woman in her forties or fifties with alopecia areata. Some clones in this sample may be carry-over from other donors' samples. Each CDR3 is given with its conserved first and last residue. Each record gives: V gene, clone size, J gene, D gene, CDR3 protein, CDR3 DNA. The D gene is left open where the match is weak. Clone sizes are given selectively: once, few, many, or a class where the clone is expanded.

>TRBV18|NA|TRBJ1-5|NA
CASSPVPGTPDNQPQHF
TGTGCCAGCTCACCAGTCCCGGGGACCCCGGACAATCAGCCCCAGCATTTT
>TRBV9|many|TRBJ2-7|NA
CASSPQALAYEQYF
TGTGCCAGCAGCCCCCAGGCCCTTGCCTACGAGCAGTACTTC
>TRBV2|few|TRBJ2-7|TRBD1
CASTPRDSSYEQYF
TGTGCCAGCACTCCCCGGGACAGCTCCTACGAGCAGTACTTC
>TRBV29-1|many|TRBJ2-1|TRBD1
CSVDRTGWKFF
TGCAGCGTTGACCGGACAGGGTGGAAGTTCTTC
>TRBV7-6|NA|TRBJ2-5|NA
CASSPQPGDGETQYF
TGTGCCAGCAGCCCTCAGCCAGGGGATGGAGAGACCCAGTACTTC
>TRBV7-2|many|TRBJ2-3|NA
CASSLARRGSTSSTDTQYF
TGTGCCAGCAGCTTAGCGAGGAGAGGTAGCACCTCTAGCACAGATACGCAGTATTTT
>TRBV7-8|few|TRBJ1-1|NA
CASSARADTEAFF
TGTGCCAGCAGCGCGAGGGCGGACACTGAAGCTTTCTTT
>TRBV14|NA|TRBJ2-7|NA
CASSQGPTDEQYF
TGTGCCAGCAGCCAAGGACCGACCGACGAGCAGTACTTC
>TRBV3-1|many|TRBJ2-2|NA
CASSQPQTNTGELFF
TGTGCCAGCAGCCAACCGCAGACGAACACCGGGGAGCTGTTTTTT
>TRBV6-5|many|TRBJ1-2|TRBD1
CASSYIRDRGKGYTF
TGTGCCAGCAGTTACATAAGGGACAGGGGAAAAGGCTACACCTTC
>TRBV6-5|few|TRBJ1-1|NA
CASTVTGTQNTEAFF
TGTGCCAGCACCGTTACGGGGACTCAGAACACTGAAGCTTTCTTT
>TRBV5-1|many|TRBJ2-5|NA
CASSLLGVPQETQYF
TGCGCCAGCAGCTTGCTGGGGGTCCCCCAAGAGACCCAGTACTTC
>TRBV6-2/TRBV6-3|few|TRBJ2-7|NA
CASSHAGYYEQYF
TGTGCCAGCAGCCACGCGGGGTATTACGAGCAGTACTTC
>TRBV2|once|TRBJ2-6|NA
CASKGTTPGGANVLTF
TGTGCCAGCAAGGGGACAACGCCTGGCGGGGCCAACGTCCTGACTTTC
>TRBV7-2|NA|TRBJ2-6|NA
CASSLQDSGANVLTF
TGTGCCAGCAGCTTACAGGACTCTGGGGCCAACGTCCTGACTTTC
>TRBV6-4|few|TRBJ1-6|NA
CASSGTGDSPLHF
TGTGCCAGCAGTGGTACGGGGGATTCACCCCTCCACTTT
>TRBV21-1|few|TRBJ2-7|NA
CASSPRWDSVYEQYF
TGTGCCAGCAGCCCTCGGTGGGACAGTGTCTACGAGCAGTACTTC
>TRBV28|many|TRBJ1-1|NA
CASSYFASRGTEAFF
TGTGCCAGCAGTTACTTTGCGTCTAGGGGAACTGAAGCTTTCTTT
>TRBV12-3/TRBV12-4|few|TRBJ1-2|NA
CASSPGFGGNYGYTF
TGTGCCAGCAGTCCCGGGTTCGGGGGGAACTATGGCTACACCTTC
>TRBV6-6|NA|TRBJ1-1|NA
CASNPPRGEAFF
TGTGCCAGCAACCCTCCCCGGGGTGAAGCTTTCTTT
>TRBV2|few|TRBJ2-5|TRBD2
CASSEFQGLGSETQYF
TGTGCCAGCAGTGAATTTCAGGGACTAGGTAGCGAGACCCAGTACTTC
>TRBV6-5|few|TRBJ2-7|NA
CASSATAPYEQYF
TGTGCCAGCAGTGCCACCGCGCCCTACGAGCAGTACTTC
>TRBV12-5|few|TRBJ2-7|NA
CASGLVLGGPSYEQYF
TGTGCTAGTGGTTTGGTACTGGGGGGGCCCTCCTACGAGCAGTACTTC
>TRBV5-1|NA|TRBJ2-5|TRBD1
CASSLAWTGNGETQYF
TGCGCCAGCAGCTTGGCTTGGACAGGGAATGGGGAGACCCAGTACTTC
>TRBV20-1|few|TRBJ1-4|NA
CSALFATNEKLFF
TGCAGTGCCCTTTTTGCAACTAATGAAAAACTGTTTTTT
>TRBV3-1|NA|TRBJ1-1|NA
CASSQGVGLNTEAFF
TGTGCCAGCAGCCAGGGGGTGGGGCTGAACACTGAAGCTTTCTTT
>TRBV5-5|NA|TRBJ2-1|NA
CASSVRREREQFF
TGTGCCAGCAGCGTAAGAAGAGAACGGGAGCAGTTCTTC
>TRBV6-4|NA|TRBJ1-1|NA
CASSALGSTEAFF
TGTGCCAGCAGTGCGCTGGGAAGCACTGAAGCTTTCTTT
>TRBV6-5|once|TRBJ2-7|NA
CASTAFRGDSYEQYF
TGTGCCAGCACTGCTTTCAGGGGAGACTCCTACGAGCAGTACTTC
>TRBV12-3/TRBV12-4|NA|TRBJ2-4|NA
CASSPSAGGTGIQYF
TGTGCCAGCAGTCCCTCCGCCGGGGGCACAGGCATTCAGTACTTC
>TRBV20-1|NA|TRBJ2-5|NA
CSASRGAEETQYF
TGCAGTGCTAGCCGCGGTGCGGAGGAGACCCAGTACTTC
>TRBV12-3/TRBV12-4|few|TRBJ1-2|TRBD1
CASSGTGHDYGYTF
TGTGCCAGCTCCGGGACAGGGCACGATTATGGCTACACCTTC
>TRBV5-1|many|TRBJ2-3|TRBD2
CASSLAGLDQDTQYF
TGCGCCAGCAGCTTGGCGGGACTAGATCAAGATACGCAGTATTTT
>TRBV12-3/TRBV12-4|many|TRBJ2-1|NA
CASSLGRNEQFF
TGTGCCAGCAGCCTGGGGAGGAATGAGCAGTTCTTC
>TRBV7-9|NA|TRBJ1-4|NA
CASSLAQEKLFF
TGTGCCAGCAGCTTAGCGCAGGAAAAACTGTTTTTT
>TRBV6-6|few|TRBJ1-6|NA
CASTKLQELNSPLHF
TGTGCCAGCACCAAATTACAGGAGCTTAATTCACCCCTCCACTTT
>TRBV6-5|NA|TRBJ1-5|NA
CASSPSAAAQPQHF
TGTGCCAGCAGTCCTTCGGCCGCAGCGCAGCCCCAGCATTTT
>TRBV29-1|NA|TRBJ1-5|TRBD1
CSASQGVGNQPQHF
TGCAGTGCATCCCAGGGGGTCGGCAATCAGCCCCAGCATTTT